This T cell receptor (beta chain) was documented in a study of blood T cells in healthy people across ages. Study-level points and caveats: The recorded TCR beta diversity per million T cells decreased in a roughly linear manner with age. Versus aged donors, long-lived donors had higher diversity and more naive CD4+ cells.

For this clonotype: Its matching antigen is unknown.

Per sample, no less than 6 micrograms of total RNA were extracted. A second PCR, run for roughly 7 to 12 cycles, used a sample-barcoded 5' primer plus a J-beta primer mix. Each cDNA molecule was tagged by a template-switch adaptor that had 12 random nucleotides. Each CDR3 protein is one row after TCRdb ran MiXCR on the 5' RACE reads. The sample has around 900,000 distinct CDR3 sequences, around 54% seen once; the top ten hold around 21%. This receptor was obtained from a woman in her sixties or seventies in good health. Input material: blood.

The DNA for the CDR3 is TGTGCCAGCAGCGACCTGGACAGTAATGGCTACACCTTC. The encoded protein is CASSDLDSNGYTF. This chain links TRBV5-6 with TRBJ1-2, with D maybe TRBD1 (6 bases). The CDR3 is made up of 13 amino acids. The germline V gene has CDR1 SGHDT and CDR2 YYEEEE. The V end lost 4 bases, the J end lost 6 bases, and 13 bases lay between the germline ends. Full variable domain (missing parts from reference TRBV5-6 and TRBJ1-2): DAGVTQSPTHLIKTRGQQVTLRCSPKSGHDTVSWYQQALGQGPQFIFQYYEEEERQRGNFPDRFSGHQFPNYSSELNVNALLLGDSALYLCASSDLDSNGYTFGSGTRLTVV.